Listed below are T cell receptor beta chains from one sample, sequenced in a study of post-analysis software for immune sequencing data. TCRdb passed the PCR reads through MiXCR, listing each CDR3 protein once. The table records approximately 690,000 distinct CDR3 sequences, around 60% of them present only once. The material sequenced was blood. These receptors originate from a girl aged 2 to 9 with multiple sclerosis. Each CDR3 is given with its conserved first and last residue. A D gene is named only where the DNA matches it firmly. Part of the rows lack a size; the others show once, few, many or a class for expanded clones.

D gene	V gene	clone size	J gene	CDR3 length	CDR3 DNA	CDR3 protein
TRBD1	TRBV29-1	-	TRBJ1-2	13	TGCAGCGTTGCCCGGGACAGGGTATCTGGCTACACCTTC	CSVARDRVSGYTF
-	TRBV12-3/TRBV12-4	few	TRBJ2-7	15	TGTGCCAGCAGTGCGGGACAGAATATAAACTACGAGCAGTACTTC	CASSAGQNINYEQYF
-	TRBV20-1	few	TRBJ2-3	17	TGCAGTGCTAGAGGCGCCCCGGCAGGGCGGTCTCCAGATACGCAGTATTTT	CSARGAPAGRSPDTQYF
-	TRBV5-1	-	TRBJ2-1	12	TGCGCCAGCAGCTTGGATACAGCTGAGCAGTTCTTC	CASSLDTAEQFF
TRBD1	TRBV6-5	-	TRBJ2-7	13	TGTGCCAGCAGTTACGGGACAGATTACGAGCAGTACTTC	CASSYGTDYEQYF
TRBD2	TRBV5-1	many	TRBJ2-7	13	TGTGCCAGCAGCTTCGGGGGGTCCTACGAGCAGTACTTC	CASSFGGSYEQYF
TRBD1	TRBV5-1	-	TRBJ2-5	15	TGCGCCAGCAGCCCCTATACAGGGGTACAGGAGACCCAGTACTTC	CASSPYTGVQETQYF
-	TRBV15	-	TRBJ2-3	15	TGTGCCACCAGCAGCCCAGCGGCTAGCACAGATACGCAGTATTTT	CATSSPAASTDTQYF
TRBD1	TRBV25-1	-	TRBJ1-5	15	TGTGCCTGCAGTGGTGGAGACAGGGGGCCGGAGCCCCAGCATTTT	CACSGGDRGPEPQHF
TRBD2	TRBV20-1	-	TRBJ2-7	13	TGCAGTGCCGGACTAGAGGGGTCCTACGAGCAGTACTTC	CSAGLEGSYEQYF
-	TRBV7-3	-	TRBJ2-5	15	TGTGCCAGCAGTCTTCATGCGGACGCCCAAAAGACCCAGTACTTC	CASSLHADAQKTQYF
-	TRBV6-2/TRBV6-3	-	TRBJ1-2	13	TGTGCCAGCAGTCACCGGGTTTCCTATGGCTACACCTTC	CASSHRVSYGYTF
TRBD1	TRBV6-5	few	TRBJ1-2	14	TGTGCCAGCACGCGACAGGGTCGTGGGGGTGGCTACACCTTC	CASTRQGRGGGYTF
TRBD2	TRBV20-1	few	TRBJ2-1	16	TGCAGTGCACACCAACTAGCGGGAGTTATTTACAATGAGCAGTTCTTC	CSAHQLAGVIYNEQFF
-	TRBV11-2	few	TRBJ2-5	15	TGTGCCAGCAGCTTAGCCGCCAGGGCCCTAGAGACCCAGTACTTC	CASSLAARALETQYF
-	TRBV5-6	-	TRBJ2-1	15	TGTGCCAGCAGTAAGATCATAGCGCCAGACAATGAGCAGTTCTTC	CASSKIIAPDNEQFF
TRBD1	TRBV29-1	-	TRBJ2-5	13	TGCAGCGTTCAACAGGGGACGCAAGAGACCCAGTACTTC	CSVQQGTQETQYF
-	TRBV10-3	many	TRBJ2-1	14	TGTGCCATCAGTGACTGGGTACAGCACAATGAGCAGTTCTTC	CAISDWVQHNEQFF
-	TRBV5-5	-	TRBJ2-7	14	TGTGCCAGCAGCCGGGAGTGGGTCTCCTACGAGCAGTACTTC	CASSREWVSYEQYF
-	TRBV7-3	-	TRBJ2-7	15	TGTGCCAGCAGCTTAATGGCGGGCCGATCCTACGAGCAGTACTTC	CASSLMAGRSYEQYF
TRBD1	TRBV12-3/TRBV12-4	-	TRBJ1-1	15	TGTGCCAGCTCCCGGGGACAGGGGATGAACACTGAAGCTTTCTTT	CASSRGQGMNTEAFF
-	TRBV11-2	-	TRBJ2-4	11	TGTGCCAGCAGCTTAGAGGGCATTCAGTACTTC	CASSLEGIQYF
-	TRBV7-9	few	TRBJ1-5	12	TGTGCCAGCAGCTCCACCAGCCAGCCCCAGCATTTT	CASSSTSQPQHF
-	TRBV5-1	-	TRBJ2-7	13	TGCGCCAGCAGCTTGGGTCGAGCCTACGAGCGGTACTTC	CASSLGRAYERYF
TRBD1	TRBV24-1	-	TRBJ2-3	15	TGTGCCACCGGGAGGGACAGGGTTACGAAAGATACGCAGTATTTT	CATGRDRVTKDTQYF